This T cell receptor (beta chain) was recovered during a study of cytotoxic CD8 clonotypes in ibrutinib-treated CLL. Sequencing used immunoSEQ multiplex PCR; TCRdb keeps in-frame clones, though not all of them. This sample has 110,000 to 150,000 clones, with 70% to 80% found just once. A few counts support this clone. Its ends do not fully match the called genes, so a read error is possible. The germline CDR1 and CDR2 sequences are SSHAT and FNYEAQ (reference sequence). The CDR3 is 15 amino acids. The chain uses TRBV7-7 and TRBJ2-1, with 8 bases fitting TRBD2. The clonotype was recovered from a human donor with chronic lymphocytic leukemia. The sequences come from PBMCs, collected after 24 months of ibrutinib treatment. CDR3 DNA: TGTGCTAGCAGCCCCCGAGCGGGGGCGGCGGGGGAGCAGTTCTTC. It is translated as CASSPRAGAAGEQFF. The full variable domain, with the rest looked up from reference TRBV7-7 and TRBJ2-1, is GAGVSQSPRYKVTKRGQDVTLRCDPISSHATLYWYQQALGQGPEFLTYFNYEAQPDKSGLPSDRFSAERPEGSISTLTIQRTEQRDSAMYRCASSPRAGAAGEQFFGPGTRLTVL.